Shown below are 12 T cell receptor beta chains from a single sample sequenced in a study of spatial heterogeneity in lung cancer. Time point here: sample taken at primary tumor resection. TCRdb reprocessed the 5' RACE reads via MiXCR and lists one record per CDR3 protein. The table lists just under 95,000 distinct CDR3 sequences, 9.5% to 15% of them singletons. Sequences were derived from PBMCs, sampled at surgery. The receptors here all came from a male donor with early-stage non-small cell lung cancer.

Ten or more counts support this clonotype. This chain connects TRBV7-9 to TRBJ1-1; no clear D gene. With 5 bases removed from V and 1 base from J, the gap between germline ends came to 14 bases. This CDR3 has 15 amino acids. In germline, CDR1 is SEHNR, CDR2 FQNEAQ (reference sequence). This chain's CDR3 is CASSVRDPRNTEAFF. The CDR3 region has the DNA TGTGCCAGCAGCGTTAGAGATCCGAGGAACACTGAAGCTTTCTTT.

The CDR3 sequence: CASSLTSGRGHEQYF. The CDR3 DNA reads TGTGCCAGCAGCTTGACTAGCGGGAGGGGCCACGAGCAGTACTTC. This chain uses TRBV11-2 with TRBJ2-7; TRBD2 agrees at 14 bases. The germline gives CDR1 SGHAT, CDR2 FQNNGV. Trimming took 3 bases from V and 5 from J; bases not matched to a gene: 3. CDR3 size: 15 residues.

This clonotype was seen at least ten times. The chain couples TRBV10-3 to TRBJ2-7; 8 bases are a match to TRBD2. The CDR3 is 14 residues long. Germline trimming cut 6 bases from V and 0 bases from J; bases unmatched to any gene: 4. Germline V lookup: CDR1 ENHRY, CDR2 SYGVKD. Here the CDR3 DNA reads TGTGCCATCAGATCGGGGGGGAGCTCCTACGAGCAGTACTTC. It codes for CAIRSGGSSYEQYF.

The genes are TRBV13 and TRBJ2-7; tentative D call: TRBD1 (5 bases). The germline V and J ends were trimmed by 8 bases and 6 bases, with 11 bases remaining between them. Germline values: CDR1 PRHDT, CDR2 FYEKMQ (reference sequence). The CDR3 runs 11 residues. The CDR3 nucleotides read TGTGCCAGCGGCAGGGTAGGCGAGCAGTACTTC. Its protein is CASGRVGEQYF.

The chain employs TRBV12-3 or TRBV12-4 and TRBJ2-7; weak D call: TRBD1 (6 bases). V lost 6 bases and J lost 4, with 19 bases in between. This CDR3 contains 15 residues. The CDR3 nucleotides read TGTGCCAGCAGCTACACCGGGACATCCAATTACGAGCAGTACTTC. Translated, it gives CASSYTGTSNYEQYF.

V gene TRBV6-6 combines with J gene TRBJ1-6; D is unresolved. Germline loops: CDR1 MNHNY, CDR2 SVGAGI (reference sequence). Trimming removed 0 bases at V and 8 bases at J, with 11 bases between. This CDR3 comprises 15 residues. The CDR3 is CASSYSQDWDSPLHF. CDR3 nucleotide sequence: TGTGCCAGCAGTTACTCGCAGGACTGGGATTCACCCCTCCACTTT.

This clonotype was counted between two and nine times. The chain uses TRBV7-2 and TRBJ1-6; D remains ambiguous. V was cut by 5 bases and J by 4 bases, with 9 bases left in between. The CDR3 is 14 amino acids. The V gene's germline CDR1 is SGHTA and CDR2 FQGNSA. The DNA for the CDR3 is TGTGCCAGCAGCCCCGACCGGTATAATTCACCCCTCCACTTT. Translation: CASSPDRYNSPLHF.

The chain joins TRBV12-3 or TRBV12-4 to TRBJ1-1; maybe TRBD1 (5 bases). This CDR3 spans 13 amino acids. V lost 2 bases and J 5 bases, leaving 9 bases between the germline ends. CDR3 region: CASSLLGETEAFF. The CDR3 coding sequence is TGTGCCAGCAGTTTATTGGGGGAGACTGAAGCTTTCTTT.

CDR3 amino acids: CASSPGSGRNTDTQYF. CDR3 in DNA: TGTGCCAGCAGCCCGGGATCGGGCAGAAACACAGATACGCAGTATTTT. The chain joins TRBV7-2 to TRBJ2-3; D is perhaps TRBD2 (5 bases). CDR1 and CDR2 from the germline V gene are SGHTA and FQGNSA. CDR3 length: 16 residues. Trimming cost V 5 bases and J 2 bases, with 17 bases left between them. Variable domain in full (rest from reference TRBV7-2 and TRBJ2-3): GAGVSQSPSNKVTEKGKDVELRCDPISGHTALYWYRQSLGQGLEFLIYFQGNSAPDKSGLPSDRFSAERTGGSVSTLTIQRTQQEDSAVYLCASSPGSGRNTDTQYFGPGTRLTVL.

The V call is TRBV28, the J call TRBJ1-5, with TRBD1 identical over 7 bases. The CDR3 loop spans 15 amino acids. Per germline, CDR1 MDHEN and CDR2 SYDVKM. V dropped 5 bases and J dropped 7; count of bases not matched to a gene: 11. The CDR3: CASSTPTGVWQPQHF. The CDR3 DNA sequence: TGTGCCAGCAGTACCCCCACAGGGGTGTGGCAGCCCCAGCATTTT. The complete variable domain, with remaining parts taken from reference TRBV28 and TRBJ1-5, reads DVKVTQSSRYLVKRTGEKVFLECVQDMDHENMFWYRQDPGLGLRLIYFSYDVKMKEKGDIPEGYSVSREKKERFSLILESASTNQTSMYLCASSTPTGVWQPQHFGDGTRLSIL.

The chain combines TRBV4-3 with TRBJ1-5; a possible D gene is TRBD1 (5 bases). The ends were cut back, 0 bases at V and 6 bases at J, with 12 bases in the middle. The CDR3 has 15 amino acids. Germline assignment: CDR1 LGHNA and CDR2 YSLEER. The CDR3 DNA follows: TGCGCCAGCAGCCAAGACCCAGGGAGGGGTCAGCCCCAGCATTTT. Residues: CASSQDPGRGQPQHF.

A few counts support this clonotype. The chain carries TRBV20-1 and TRBJ2-7; 8 nucleotides match TRBD2. The germline V gene encodes CDR1 DFQATT and CDR2 SNEGSKA (reference sequence). V lost 0 bases and J lost 3; bases outside the gene matches: 4. The CDR3 contains 14 residues. CDR3 sequence (DNA): TGCAGTGCTAGAGAACCTAGCGGGCTCTACGAGCAGTACTTC. Amino acid sequence: CSAREPSGLYEQYF.